This is a list of T cell receptor beta chains from one sample in a study of CD8+ T cells in alopecia areata. Measured with immunoSEQ multiplex PCR; TCRdb has only the in-frame clones, and not every one. The sample includes about 160,000 clones, 80% to 90% of them seen just once. The sample consisted of CD8+ T cells sorted from blood, taken at week 0. The receptors stem from a human donor with alopecia areata. The CDR3 runs from the conserved cysteine through the conserved F or W. A D gene is named only where the DNA matches it firmly. Expanded clones get a size class; other rows say once, few or many, or leave the size out.

>TRBJ2-7|-|TRBV10-1|-|11
TGCGCCAGCAGTGCAGGGTACGAGCAGTACTTC
CASSAGYEQYF
>TRBJ2-7|TRBD1|TRBV4-1|-|15
TGCGCCAGCACGAGCCTACAGGGGGCCCCCTACGAGCAGTACTTC
CASTSLQGAPYEQYF
>TRBJ2-7|TRBD2|TRBV6-5|-|15
TGTGCCAGCAGACAGACTAGCGCAATATCCTACGAGCAGTACTTC
CASRQTSAISYEQYF
>TRBJ2-1|TRBD2|TRBV6-1|once|15
TGTGCCAGCAGTGAGCTAGCGGGCAAACACAATGAGCAGTTCTTC
CASSELAGKHNEQFF
>TRBJ2-1|-|TRBV19|-|13
TGTGCCAGTAGTAGGGGATTTGTCGATGAGCAGTTCTTC
CASSRGFVDEQFF
>TRBJ2-1|TRBD2|TRBV7-3|few|16
TGTGCCAGCAGCCCCGGACTAGCGGGATCGCTTGATGAGCAGTTCTTC
CASSPGLAGSLDEQFF
>TRBJ2-1|TRBD1|TRBV29-1|-|16
TGCAGCGTTGAGACAGGGGCAGTGCTCTCCTACAATGAGCAGTTCTTC
CSVETGAVLSYNEQFF
>TRBJ2-2|-|TRBV29-1|-|11
TGCAGCATTGCGAGGGGCGGGGAGCTGTTTTTT
CSIARGGELFF
>TRBJ1-1|TRBD1|TRBV2|once|15
TGTGCCAGCAGCCTCGACAGGGTCATGAACACTGAAGCTTTCTTT
CASSLDRVMNTEAFF
>TRBJ2-7|-|TRBV11-2|-|13
TGTGCCAGCAGCCCCGGCCCGTCCTACGAGCAGTACTTC
CASSPGPSYEQYF
>TRBJ2-7|-|TRBV6-5|-|13
TGTGCCAGCAGTTACCCGGGCCTCCTCGAGCAGTACTTC
CASSYPGLLEQYF
>TRBJ1-5|-|TRBV27|-|16
TGTGCCAGCAGTTCAGCACGTTCACCCTCGAATCAGCCCCAGCATTTT
CASSSARSPSNQPQHF
>TRBJ2-2|-|TRBV30|few|11
TGTGCCTGGAGTGTAGCCGGGGAGCTGTTTTTT
CAWSVAGELFF
>TRBJ2-7|TRBD1|TRBV19|-|13
TGTGCCTCACGGGACAGATACTCCTACGAGCAGTACTTC
CASRDRYSYEQYF
>TRBJ1-1|TRBD1|TRBV5-1|-|11
TGCGCCAGCAGCTCGGGACAGGAAGCTTTCTTT
CASSSGQEAFF
>TRBJ1-1|-|TRBV28|once|13
TGTGCCGGAAGCGGAGAGGGGGAGCGGGAAGCTTTCTTT
CAGSGEGEREAFF
>TRBJ2-7|-|TRBV29-1|-|14
TGCAGCGTTGAAGAGCCATCCAGCTCCTACGAGCAGTACTTC
CSVEEPSSSYEQYF
>TRBJ1-1|-|TRBV29-1|once|15
TGCAGCACCAACTGGCGGTCCGGGATGCAAGTTGAAGCTTTCTTT
CSTNWRSGMQVEAFF
>TRBJ2-5|-|TRBV6-5|-|12
TGTGCCAGCAGTTACAATCAAGAGACCCAGTACTTC
CASSYNQETQYF
>TRBJ2-7|-|TRBV7-2|-|12
TGTGCCAGCAGCTACGGGGGTTACGAGCAGTACTTC
CASSYGGYEQYF
>TRBJ1-3|-|TRBV6-5|-|13
TGTGCCAGCAGTTACGGGGCTGGAAACACCATATATTTT
CASSYGAGNTIYF
>TRBJ2-7|TRBD1|TRBV2|-|14
TGTGCCAGCAGAATGACAGGGAACCCCTACGAGCAGTACTTC
CASRMTGNPYEQYF
>TRBJ1-1|TRBD1|TRBV27|-|15
TGTGCCAGCAGTTTATCGTCGACAGGGGGTACTGAAGCTTTCTTT
CASSLSSTGGTEAFF
>TRBJ2-7|TRBD2|TRBV27|-|13
TGTGCCAGCAGTACGGGACTAGACTACGAGCAGTACTTC
CASSTGLDYEQYF
>TRBJ2-1|TRBD1|TRBV11-2|few|15
TGTGCCAGCAGCCGGGACAGGGGGCTTCTTGGGGAGCAGTTCTTC
CASSRDRGLLGEQFF
>TRBJ1-2|-|TRBV7-3|-|13
TGTGCCAGCAGCTTCGGGGGTGGTTATGGCTACACCTTC
CASSFGGGYGYTF
>TRBJ2-1|-|TRBV27|-|16
TGTGCCAGCAACTTGGCCTCCGGTGAGGGAAGCAATGAGCAGTTCTTC
CASNLASGEGSNEQFF
>TRBJ2-7|TRBD2|TRBV9|once|14
TGTGCCAGCAGCGTAGGCGGGAGCTCCTACGAGCAGTACTTC
CASSVGGSSYEQYF
>TRBJ1-2|-|TRBV2|-|15
TGTGCCAGCCCCAAAGGACGAGTCGTCAACTATGGCTACACCTTC
CASPKGRVVNYGYTF
>TRBJ2-7|-|TRBV7-9|-|13
TGTGCCAGCAGCTTAGTTGGGGATTCCGAGCAGTACTTC
CASSLVGDSEQYF
>TRBJ2-7|-|TRBV10-3|-|12
TGTGCCATCAGTGACCAGGGCTACGAGCAGTACTTC
CAISDQGYEQYF
>TRBJ1-5|TRBD1|TRBV2|-|13
TGTGCCAGCAGGGGGACAGGGGATCAGCCCCAGCATTTT
CASRGTGDQPQHF
>TRBJ2-1|-|TRBV6-5|-|14
TGTGCCAGCAGTTACGAGGACTATCACAATGAGCAGTTCTTC
CASSYEDYHNEQFF
>TRBJ2-5|TRBD2|TRBV10-3|-|17
TGTGCCATCAGTGATGTTAGCGGGAGGGCCGGGCGAGAGACCCAGTACTTC
CAISDVSGRAGRETQYF
>TRBJ1-1|-|TRBV7-8|-|16
TGTGCCAGCAGGGAGGATAACGGGGTATGGAACACTGAAGCTTTCTTT
CASREDNGVWNTEAFF
>TRBJ2-1|-|TRBV29-1|-|15
TGCAGCGTTGAAGTCGTCGGGAGCTCCTACAATGAGCAGTTCTTC
CSVEVVGSSYNEQFF
>TRBJ2-7|TRBD1|TRBV5-4|-|14
TGTGCCAGCAGCTGGCAGGGACAGCGAAATGAGCAGTACTTC
CASSWQGQRNEQYF
>TRBJ1-5|-|TRBV7-8|-|13
TGTGCCAGCAGCTTGAGCCCGGCTCAGCCCCAGCATTTT
CASSLSPAQPQHF
>TRBJ2-5|-|TRBV7-8|once|15
TGTGCCAGCAGCTTAGCGGGCGGGTCACAAGAGACCCAGTACTTC
CASSLAGGSQETQYF
>TRBJ1-3|-|TRBV29-1|-|14
TGCAGCGTTGATGAGGGGAGCTCTGGAAACACCATATATTTT
CSVDEGSSGNTIYF
>TRBJ2-2|TRBD1|TRBV6-4|-|13
TGTGCCAGCAGTGACCGGGACAGCGGGGAGCTGTTTTTT
CASSDRDSGELFF
>TRBJ1-5|-|TRBV27|-|14
TGTGCCAGCAGTCCTATCGGGGGCAATCAGCCCCAGCATTTT
CASSPIGGNQPQHF